The T cell receptor beta chain under discussion was sequenced for a study of shared clonotypes between healthy human individuals. Germline values: CDR1 SGHDT, CDR2 YYEEEE. Trimming shortened V by 1 base and J by 4 bases, and 8 bases separated the two germline ends. CDR3 length: 14 residues. From CD4+ cells came CD45RA+ naive and CD45RA-negative memory subsets. As processed by the authors: Owing to the provision of junction-only sequences devoid of quality scores by immunoSEQ, filtering differed. Assay used: immunoSEQ multiplex PCR; TCRdb lists only in-frame clones, some missing. The DNA gave D and trimming, while V, J and clone size come from that table. The table includes some 2,000,000 clones, approximately 96% detected once.

The gene calls are TRBV5-6 and TRBJ1-4, with D possibly being TRBD1 (6 bases). The receptor's source is a man between 18 and 35 years old in good health. Sequencing input: naive CD4+ T cells sorted from blood. Subset given: CD45RA+ positively selected. The CDR3 nucleotides read TGTGCCAGCAGCTTGAAACAGGGTAATGAAAAACTGTTTTTT. This gives the protein CASSLKQGNEKLFF.